Reported below is one T cell receptor beta chain. The antigen it binds to is not known. No qualities accompany the bases; no much larger clone lies one base away. This entry is derived from a study of regulatory T cells in long-lasting Graves disease (dated by TCRdb to the early 2020s). About the study as a whole: Persistent Graves' disease meant more than 5 years of antithyroid drug treatment with TSH receptor autoantibodies that stayed positive. This study used TCR sequencing and RNA sequencing of peripheral blood to compare persistent Graves' disease patients against newly diagnosed Graves' disease patients. The study was conducted in China and was registered as a clinical trial. TCR sequencing covered some 13 persistent and roughly 20 newly diagnosed Graves' disease patients, around 35 samples in total. Persistent Graves' disease patients in the clinical cohort had taken antithyroid drugs for 8 to 12 years on average.

Study-level results and caveats: Sequencing and analysis were restricted to the TCR beta chain. The authors noted that the small sample size was a limitation that may lower accuracy. Persistent disease showed preferential use of TRBV28, TRBJ1-2 and TRBJ2-5, whereas newly diagnosed disease favored TRBV20-1 and TRBJ2-1. Patients with persistent disease shared more public clonotypes (approximately 2,500) than newly diagnosed patients did (about 970). Because the primary lesion, thyroid tissue, could not be accessed, the study looked at peripheral blood alone. Compared with newly diagnosed patients, patients with persistent Graves' disease had lower TCR Shannon entropy and fewer highly expanded clones, which suggests clonal expansion.

The library was made by multiplex PCR. Instrument used: Illumina HiSeq 4000. iRepertoire HTBI primers and Arm-PCR amplification of CDR3 regions were used to construct TCR beta libraries. Gel purification was performed on PCR products prior to sequencing. Turning to the authors' computational methods: Across samples, around 58 TRBV and over 11 TRBJ segments were identified and used for gene usage analysis of CDR3 amino acid clonotypes. COPE and FqMerger were used to merge the filtered high-quality paired reads into contigs. Contigs were aligned with BLAST to IMGT TRBV, TRBD and TRBJ reference genes, and CDR3 was defined per IMGT. Clonotypes above 0.1% frequency were classified as highly expanded clones. Shannon entropy was used to measure repertoire diversity, and the Gini coefficient was used to measure V-J evenness. A clonotype found in more than one individual was treated as public. In-frame beta chains were kept once TCRdb had trimmed the public reads at Q25 with fastp and called clones with MiXCR. Entries are consolidated by CDR3 protein sequence, retaining the most common genes and DNA. In this record, the V and J calls reflect TCRdb's handling and not the investigators' own analysis. This sample lists around 500,000 distinct CDR3 sequences; roughly 20% were detected once. 7.8% of the sample rests with the top ten.

The CDR3 spans 15 residues, from the cysteine through the phenylalanine. Just the 45-base CDR3 DNA is kept, in frame starting at base 1. CDR1 and CDR2, looked up from the germline V gene (reference sequence), are DFQATT and SNEGSKA. V was cut back by 3 bases and J by 4 bases, leaving a gap of 19 bases between them. The time point label corresponds to: persistent/refractory GD, antithyroid drugs over 5 years with positive TRAb. RNA was extracted from PBMCs in TRIzol for both TCR sequencing and RNA sequencing. The diagnosis of Graves' disease followed American Thyroid Association guidelines. Recruitment of patients was carried out at an endocrinology department in Xi'an, China. From each patient, around 9 milliliters of peripheral blood was collected into an EDTA anticoagulant tube. PBMCs were isolated by Ficoll Paque Plus density gradient separation without further T cell sorting. An Agilent 2100 Bioanalyzer and agarose gel were used to check RNA quality, while a NanoDrop 2000 measured RNA concentration.

This clonotype was obtained from a female donor with Graves disease. The rearranged chain carries TRBV20-1 and TRBJ2-7, and possibly TRBD1, on 6 matching bases. The sample was peripheral blood mononuclear cells (PBMCs), taken when the disease was refractory, from a patient treated with antithyroid drugs. The nucleotides are TGCAGTGCTAGTCCCAGGGGAAGAGGATCTTACGAGCAGTACTTC. This translates into CSASPRGRGSYEQYF.